Reported below is one TCR beta chain. In the original analysis: Quantification of nucleated cells was approximated via reference gene primer amplification. Assay used: immunoSEQ multiplex PCR; TCRdb lists only in-frame clones, some missing. V and J calls and clone size are those listed in that table; D and trimming were worked out from the DNA. The sample consists of approximately 58,000 clones, around 90% of them appearing once. J gave up 5 bases and V 4 bases, and 10 bases lay outside the gene matches. The germline gives CDR1 SGHNT, CDR2 YYREEE (reference sequence). The CDR3 spans 15 residues. This sample is drawn from a study of blood T cell repertoires in COVID-19. About the study: Sites across the United States, Italy and Spain contributed samples from acute and convalescent COVID-19. From T cells, B-cell-depleted T cells, or PBMCs came the material, which was cDNA or gDNA.

The sequencing input was peripheral blood. The chain joins TRBV5-4 to TRBJ1-1; the match to TRBD1 covers 8 bases. This sequence was found in a woman older than 75 with active COVID-19. The CDR3 loop reads CASSRRTGSGTEAFF. The DNA of the CDR3 is TGTGCCAGCAGCAGAAGGACAGGGAGCGGAACTGAAGCTTTCTTT.